This T cell receptor (beta chain) came from a study of blood T cell repertoires in COVID-19. Study as a whole: Researchers got acute and convalescent COVID-19 samples from the United States, Italy and Spain. T cells, B-cell-depleted T cells, or PBMCs provided the cDNA or gDNA that served as material.

In the authors' workflow: Cell counts per sample came from amplifying reference gene primers. Sequencing used immunoSEQ multiplex PCR; TCRdb keeps in-frame clones, though not all of them. V, J and clone size reflect that table, while D and trimming were determined from the DNA. The profile shows about 190,000 clones, 65% to 80% of them singletons. The length of the CDR3 is 13 residues. The germline gives CDR1 SGHTA, CDR2 FQGTGA. Trimming removed 2 bases from V and 0 bases from J, with 5 bases in between. The chain has TRBV7-3 and TRBJ2-7, with D possibly TRBD1 on 5 matching bases. The sample was peripheral blood. The clonotype was recovered from a man aged 50 or older who had recovered from COVID-19. For the CDR3, the DNA is TGTGCCAGCAGCTTAGACAGCTCCTACGAGCAGTACTTC. Translated: CASSLDSSYEQYF.